Here is one TCR beta chain with its context. Its binding antigen is unknown. No base-level quality is on record; no much larger clone is a single base apart. Each PCR received spiked-in synthetic TCR analog templates so that absolute template abundance could be estimated from read counts. The immunoSEQ assay used bias-controlled V and J gene primers to amplify TCRbeta CDR3 regions from genomic DNA. Sequencing of rearranged TCRbeta segments was performed at approximately 20X coverage. In the paper's pipeline: Clustering was used to correct sequencing errors, and CDR3s were annotated against IMGT so that V, D and J genes could be assigned. Downstream analyses used only productive TCRbeta rearrangements, leaving out any out-of-frame or stop-codon sequences. Clonality was computed as one minus Shannon entropy normalized by the log of the number of unique productive sequences. Fisher's exact test with Benjamini-Hochberg correction, using a cutoff of adjusted p below 0.01, was how clones that differed between time points or between blood and tumor were identified. As stored in TCRdb, this immuneACCESS dataset retains in-frame rearrangements with V and J assigned. A fraction of the clones does not appear; measured against another copy, unresolved V genes explain less than half of the discrepancy, and the remainder lacks a known reason. The DNA was the basis for D and trimming; V, J and clone size are from that table. The sample table contains 80,000 to 95,000 clones; only one count was recorded for roughly 85% of them. In total, the top ten clones hold under 8.5% of the sample.

This specimen belongs to a study of PD-L1 blockade in urothelial cancer (dated by TCRdb to the late 2010s). Describing the broader study: Therapy was started at some point between 2012 and 2014 for all patients, and atezolizumab 1,200 mg was administered intravenously every 3 weeks. About 90% of the 29 patients were identified as males with urothelial cancer of bladder origin, and a prior smoking history was reported by 18 of 29 patients. An ECOG performance status of 0 or 1 was recorded for the patients, and 0 to 3 prior chemotherapy regimens had been received by the patients. Blood samples were analyzed 3 weeks after the start of treatment (second dose) and 6 weeks after the start of treatment. A median of approximately 140,000 T cells and some 84,000 unique TCRs was obtained from blood samples, and a median clonality of approximately 0.08 was observed. An exploratory multi-omic analysis was conducted of the somatic, immune and clinical correlates of response to PD-L1 blockade with atezolizumab in urothelial cancer. Pretreatment tumor samples, along with matched peripheral blood collected serially before and after atezolizumab treatment, underwent TCR sequencing. Durable clinical benefit was defined as progression-free survival longer than 6 months, and TCR features were also tested against progression-free and overall survival. In the same patients, pretreatment tumors underwent whole exome sequencing and RNA sequencing in addition to TCR sequencing. Several patients achieved durable clinical benefit and approximately 19 did not. Under 30 patients had pretreatment blood TCR-seq, roughly 25 had at least one posttreatment blood collection, and roughly 25 had tumor TCR-seq.

The CDR3 sequence holds 15 residues, the cysteine and phenylalanine included. Only CDR3 DNA remains: 45 bases, in frame from the first base. As encoded in the germline V gene, CDR1 is MNHEY while CDR2 is SVGAGI. Trimming removed 5 bases from V and 3 bases from J; the gene matches leave 9 bases unexplained. Study-level results and caveats: Because the sample size was small (n ≈ 30) and many exploratory analyses were performed, the results are intended to be hypothesis-generating. Improved progression-free and overall survival was found to be associated with pretreatment peripheral blood TCR clonality below the median. At 3 weeks after the start of treatment, tumor-associated TCR clones in peripheral blood had expanded more in patients with durable benefit (n of about 22, p = 0.022).

Sample time point, as interpreted from the label and publication: peripheral blood 6 weeks after treatment start. A cohort of about 30 patients with locally advanced or metastatic urothelial carcinoma, treated at Memorial Sloan Kettering on a trial protocol, was included. Peripheral blood mononuclear cells were collected pretreatment and during treatment, with between 1 and 8 total time points obtained per patient. The Qiagen DNeasy Blood extraction kit was used to purify genomic DNA from total PBMCs and tumor samples. PBMCs were collected pretreatment and during treatment and were isolated and stored as previously described.

This clonotype originated in a man in his 70s with urothelial cancer. The rearranged segments are TRBV6-5 and TRBJ1-1; 7 central bases correspond to TRBD1. Material: PBMCs, obtained around atezolizumab (anti-PD-L1) treatment. At the DNA level, the sequence is TGTGCCAGCAGTAGGAGACAGGGCCTTGACACTGAAGCTTTCTTT. This is translated as CASSRRQGLDTEAFF.